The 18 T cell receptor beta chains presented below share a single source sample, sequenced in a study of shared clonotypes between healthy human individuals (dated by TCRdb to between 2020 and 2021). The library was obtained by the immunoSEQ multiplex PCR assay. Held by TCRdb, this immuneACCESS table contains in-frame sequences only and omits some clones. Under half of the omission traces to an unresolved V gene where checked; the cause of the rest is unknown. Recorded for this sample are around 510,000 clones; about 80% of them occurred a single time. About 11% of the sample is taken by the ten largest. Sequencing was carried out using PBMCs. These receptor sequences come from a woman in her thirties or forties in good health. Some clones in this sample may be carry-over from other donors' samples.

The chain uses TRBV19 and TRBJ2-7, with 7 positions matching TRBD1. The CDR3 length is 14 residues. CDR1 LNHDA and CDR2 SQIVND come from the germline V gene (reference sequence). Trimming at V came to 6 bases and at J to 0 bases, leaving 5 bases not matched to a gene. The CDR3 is CASSATGYSYEQYF. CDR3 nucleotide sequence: TGTGCCAGTAGCGCGACAGGGTACTCCTACGAGCAGTACTTC.

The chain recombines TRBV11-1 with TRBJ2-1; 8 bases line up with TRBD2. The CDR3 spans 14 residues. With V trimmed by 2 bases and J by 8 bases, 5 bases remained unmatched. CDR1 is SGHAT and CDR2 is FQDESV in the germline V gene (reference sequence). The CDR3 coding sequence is TGTGCCAGCAGCTTAAGCGGGAGAGCGGATGAGCAGTTCTTC. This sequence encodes CASSLSGRADEQFF.

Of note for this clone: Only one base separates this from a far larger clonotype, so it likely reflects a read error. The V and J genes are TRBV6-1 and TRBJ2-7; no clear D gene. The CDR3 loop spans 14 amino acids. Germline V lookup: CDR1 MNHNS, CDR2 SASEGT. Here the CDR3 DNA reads TGTGCCAACAGTGTTGCCGAGAGCTCCTACGAGCAGTACTTC. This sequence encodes CANSVAESSYEQYF.

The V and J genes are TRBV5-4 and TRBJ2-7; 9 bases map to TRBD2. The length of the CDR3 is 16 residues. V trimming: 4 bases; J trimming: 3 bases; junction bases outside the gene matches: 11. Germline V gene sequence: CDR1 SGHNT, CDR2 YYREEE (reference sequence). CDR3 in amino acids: CASSDGSGSGSYEQYF. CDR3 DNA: TGTGCCAGCAGCGATGGTTCAGGTAGCGGGAGCTACGAGCAGTACTTC.

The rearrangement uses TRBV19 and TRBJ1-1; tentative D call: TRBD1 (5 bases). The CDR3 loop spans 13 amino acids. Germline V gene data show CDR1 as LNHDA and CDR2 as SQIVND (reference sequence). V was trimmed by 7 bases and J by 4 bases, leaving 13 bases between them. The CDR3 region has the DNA TGTGCCAGTAATCTAGTGGGGGGCACTGAAGCTTTCTTT. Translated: CASNLVGGTEAFF.

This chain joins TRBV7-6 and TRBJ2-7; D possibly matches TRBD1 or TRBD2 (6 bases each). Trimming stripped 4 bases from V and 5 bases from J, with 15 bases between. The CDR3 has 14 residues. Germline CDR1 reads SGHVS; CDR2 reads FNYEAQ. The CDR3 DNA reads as TGTGCCAGCAGCTCAGGAGGGGGGCCGGACGAGCAGTACTTC. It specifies CASSSGGGPDEQYF.

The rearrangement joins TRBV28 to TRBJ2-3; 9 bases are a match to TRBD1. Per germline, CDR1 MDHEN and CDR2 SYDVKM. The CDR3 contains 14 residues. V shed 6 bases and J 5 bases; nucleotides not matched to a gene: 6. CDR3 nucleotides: TGTGCCAGCAGCAAGGGACAGGGTATAGATACGCAGTATTTT. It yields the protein CASSKGQGIDTQYF.

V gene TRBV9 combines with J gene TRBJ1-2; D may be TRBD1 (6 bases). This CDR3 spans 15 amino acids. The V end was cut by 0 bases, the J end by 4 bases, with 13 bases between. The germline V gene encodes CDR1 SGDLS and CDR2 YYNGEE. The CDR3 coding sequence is TGTGCCAGCAGCGTAGTTGGGGGCGGTGGCTATGGCTACACCTTC. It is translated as CASSVVGGGGYGYTF. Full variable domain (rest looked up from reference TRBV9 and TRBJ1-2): DSGVTQTPKHLITATGQRVTLRCSPRSGDLSVYWYQQSLDQGLQFLIQYYNGEERAKGNILERFSAQQFPDLHSELNLSSLELGDSALYFCASSVVGGGGYGYTFGSGTRLTVV.

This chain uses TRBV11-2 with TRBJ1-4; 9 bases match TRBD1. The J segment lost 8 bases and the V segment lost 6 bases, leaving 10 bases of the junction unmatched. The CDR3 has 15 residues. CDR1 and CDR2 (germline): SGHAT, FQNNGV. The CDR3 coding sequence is TGTGCCAGCAGGCAACAGGGGGCTGTAAGGGAAAAACTGTTTTTT. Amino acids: CASRQQGAVREKLFF.

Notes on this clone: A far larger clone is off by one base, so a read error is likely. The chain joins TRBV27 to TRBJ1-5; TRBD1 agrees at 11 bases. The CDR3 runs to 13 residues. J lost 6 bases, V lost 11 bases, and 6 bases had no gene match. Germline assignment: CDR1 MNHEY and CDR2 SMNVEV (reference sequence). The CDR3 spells CACVGTGGQPQHF. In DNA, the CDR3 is TGTGCCTGCGTCGGGACAGGGGGTCAGCCCCAGCATTTT.

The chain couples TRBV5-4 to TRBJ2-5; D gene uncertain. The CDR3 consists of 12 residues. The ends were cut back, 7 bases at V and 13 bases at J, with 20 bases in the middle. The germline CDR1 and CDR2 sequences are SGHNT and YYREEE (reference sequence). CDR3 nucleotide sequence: TGTGCCAGCTTCGATCCCCTACGGACGTTGTACTTC. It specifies CASFDPLRTLYF.

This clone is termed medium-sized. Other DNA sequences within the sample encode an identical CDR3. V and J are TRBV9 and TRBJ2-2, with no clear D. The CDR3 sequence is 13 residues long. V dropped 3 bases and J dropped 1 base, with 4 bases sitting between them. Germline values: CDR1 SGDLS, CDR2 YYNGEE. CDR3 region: CASSELNTGELFF. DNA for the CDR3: TGTGCCAGCAGCGAATTGAACACCGGGGAGCTGTTTTTT.

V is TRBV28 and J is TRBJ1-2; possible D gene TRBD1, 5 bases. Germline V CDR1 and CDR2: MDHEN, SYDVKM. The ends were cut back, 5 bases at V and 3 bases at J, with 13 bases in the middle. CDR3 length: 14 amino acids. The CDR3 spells CASSPLTEYYGYTF. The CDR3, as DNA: TGTGCCAGCAGTCCCTTGACAGAATACTATGGCTACACCTTC.

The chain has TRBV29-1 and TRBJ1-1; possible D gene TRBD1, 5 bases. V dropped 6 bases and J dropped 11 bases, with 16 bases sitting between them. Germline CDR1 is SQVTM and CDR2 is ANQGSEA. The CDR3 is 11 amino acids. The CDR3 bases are TGCAGCGTCGAGGCTGGGGGGTATGCTTTCTTT. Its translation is CSVEAGGYAFF.

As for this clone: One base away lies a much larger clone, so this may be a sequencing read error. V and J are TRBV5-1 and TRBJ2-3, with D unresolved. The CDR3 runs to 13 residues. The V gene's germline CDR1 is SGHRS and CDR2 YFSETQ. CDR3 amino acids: CASSLGATDTQCF. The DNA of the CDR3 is TGCGCCAGCAGCTTGGGGGCCACAGATACGCAGTGTTTT.

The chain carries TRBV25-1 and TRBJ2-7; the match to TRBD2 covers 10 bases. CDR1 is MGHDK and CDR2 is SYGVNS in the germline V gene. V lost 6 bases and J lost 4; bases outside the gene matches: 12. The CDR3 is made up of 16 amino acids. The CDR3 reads CASSLVASGSGYEQYF. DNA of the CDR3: TGTGCCAGCAGCTTGGTTGCTAGCGGGAGTGGGTACGAGCAGTACTTC.

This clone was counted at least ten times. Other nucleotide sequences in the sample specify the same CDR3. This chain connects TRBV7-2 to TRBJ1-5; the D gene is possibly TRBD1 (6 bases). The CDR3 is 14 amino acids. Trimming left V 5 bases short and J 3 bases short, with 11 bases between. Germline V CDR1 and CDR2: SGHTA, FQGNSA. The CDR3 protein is CASSRDRNNQPQHF. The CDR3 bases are TGTGCCAGCAGCCGCGACAGGAACAATCAGCCCCAGCATTTT.

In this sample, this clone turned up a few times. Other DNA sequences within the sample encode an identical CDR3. CDR3: CASSWGSSGRSDTQYF. For the CDR3, the DNA is TGCGCCAGCAGCTGGGGGTCTAGCGGGAGATCAGATACGCAGTATTTT. The chain combines TRBV5-1 with TRBJ2-3; 10 bases are shared with TRBD2. This CDR3 is built from 16 residues. Germline CDR1 SGHRS, CDR2 YFSETQ. After removal of 3 bases from V and 4 bases from J, the junction contained 8 bases not matched to a gene. Using reference TRBV5-1 and TRBJ2-3 for the parts outside the CDR3, the full variable domain is KAGVTQTPRYLIKTRGQQVTLSCSPISGHRSVSWYQQTPGQGLQFLFEYFSETQRNKGNFPGRFSGRQFSNSRSEMNVSTLELGDSALYLCASSWGSSGRSDTQYFGPGTRLTVL.